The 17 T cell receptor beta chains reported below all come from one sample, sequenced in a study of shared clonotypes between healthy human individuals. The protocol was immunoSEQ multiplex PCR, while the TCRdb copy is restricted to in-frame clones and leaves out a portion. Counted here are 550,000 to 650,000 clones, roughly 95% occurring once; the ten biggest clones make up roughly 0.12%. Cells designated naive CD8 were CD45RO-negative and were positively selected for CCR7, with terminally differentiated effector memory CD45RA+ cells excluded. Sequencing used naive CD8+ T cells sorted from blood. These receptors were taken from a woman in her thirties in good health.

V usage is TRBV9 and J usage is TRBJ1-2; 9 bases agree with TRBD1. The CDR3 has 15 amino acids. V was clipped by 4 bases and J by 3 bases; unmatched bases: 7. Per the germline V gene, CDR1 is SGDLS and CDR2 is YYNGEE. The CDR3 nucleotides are TGTGCCAGCAGCCCCGGGGGACAGGGCGACTATGGCTACACCTTC. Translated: CASSPGGQGDYGYTF.

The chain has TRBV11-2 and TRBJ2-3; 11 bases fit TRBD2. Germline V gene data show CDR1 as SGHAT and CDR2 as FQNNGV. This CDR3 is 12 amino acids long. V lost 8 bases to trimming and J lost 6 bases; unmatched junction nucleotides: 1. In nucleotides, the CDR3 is TGTGCCAGCGTAGCGGGAGGGGATACGCAGTATTTT. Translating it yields CASVAGGDTQYF.

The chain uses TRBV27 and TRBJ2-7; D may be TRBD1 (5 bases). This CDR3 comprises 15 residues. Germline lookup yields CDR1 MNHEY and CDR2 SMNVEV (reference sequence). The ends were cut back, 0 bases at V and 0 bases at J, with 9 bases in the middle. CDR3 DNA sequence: TGTGCCAGCAGTTTATCCTGGGGCACCTCCTACGAGCAGTACTTC. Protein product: CASSLSWGTSYEQYF.

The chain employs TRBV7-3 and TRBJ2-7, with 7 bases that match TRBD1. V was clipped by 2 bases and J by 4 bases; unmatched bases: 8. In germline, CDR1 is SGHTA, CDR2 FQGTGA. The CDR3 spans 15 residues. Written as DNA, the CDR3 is TGTGCCAGCAGCTTAGGCTTAAAGGGGGCTTACGAGCAGTACTTC. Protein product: CASSLGLKGAYEQYF.

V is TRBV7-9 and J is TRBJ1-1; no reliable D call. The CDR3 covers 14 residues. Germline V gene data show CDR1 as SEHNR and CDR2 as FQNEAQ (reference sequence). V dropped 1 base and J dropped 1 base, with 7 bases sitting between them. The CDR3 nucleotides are TGTGCCAGCAGCTTAGAAGGGTCGAACACTGAAGCTTTCTTT. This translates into CASSLEGSNTEAFF. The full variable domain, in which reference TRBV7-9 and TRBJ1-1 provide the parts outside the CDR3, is DTGVSQNPRHKITKRGQNVTFRCDPISEHNRLYWYRQTLGQGPEFLTYFQNEAQLEKSRLLSDRFSAERPKGSFSTLEIQRTEQGDSAMYLCASSLEGSNTEAFFGQGTRLTVV.

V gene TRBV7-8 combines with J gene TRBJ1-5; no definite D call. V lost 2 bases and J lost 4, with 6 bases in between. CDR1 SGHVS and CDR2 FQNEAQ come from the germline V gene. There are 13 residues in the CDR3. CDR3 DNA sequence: TGTGCCAGCAGCTTATGGGATAATCAGCCCCAGCATTTT. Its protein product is CASSLWDNQPQHF.

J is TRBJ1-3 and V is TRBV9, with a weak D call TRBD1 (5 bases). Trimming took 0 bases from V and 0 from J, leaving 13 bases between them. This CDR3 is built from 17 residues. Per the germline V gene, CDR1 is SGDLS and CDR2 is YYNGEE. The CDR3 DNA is TGTGCCAGCAGCGTAGAAGACAGCCCCGGCTCTGGAAACACCATATATTTT. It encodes CASSVEDSPGSGNTIYF.

CDR3 region: CASSQGTEQETQYF. In DNA, the CDR3 is TGTGCCAGCAGCCAAGGGACAGAGCAAGAGACCCAGTACTTC. The rearrangement links TRBV7-6 to TRBJ2-5; 7 bases align to TRBD1. Germline lookup yields CDR1 SGHVS and CDR2 FNYEAQ. V shed 5 bases, J shed 2 bases, and the junction held 5 bases outside the gene matches. The length of the CDR3 is 14 residues.

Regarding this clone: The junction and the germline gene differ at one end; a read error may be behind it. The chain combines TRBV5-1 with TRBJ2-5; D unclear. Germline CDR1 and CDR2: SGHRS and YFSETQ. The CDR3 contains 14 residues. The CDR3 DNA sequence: TGCGCCAGCAGATTGGACCAGAACCAAGAGACCCAGTACTTC. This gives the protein CASRLDQNQETQYF.

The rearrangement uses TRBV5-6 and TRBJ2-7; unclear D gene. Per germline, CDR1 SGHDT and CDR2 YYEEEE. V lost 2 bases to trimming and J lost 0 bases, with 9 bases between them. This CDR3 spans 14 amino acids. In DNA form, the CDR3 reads TGTGCCAGCAGCTTCGACTGGTACTCCTACGAGCAGTACTTC. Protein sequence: CASSFDWYSYEQYF. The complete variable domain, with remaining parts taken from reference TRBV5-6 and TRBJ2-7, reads DAGVTQSPTHLIKTRGQQVTLRCSPKSGHDTVSWYQQALGQGPQFIFQYYEEEERQRGNFPDRFSGHQFPNYSSELNVNALLLGDSALYLCASSFDWYSYEQYFGPGTRLTVT.

The CDR3 loop reads CASRQTNTEAFF. The CDR3 region has the DNA TGTGCCAGCAGACAGACGAACACTGAAGCTTTCTTT. The chain joins TRBV27 to TRBJ1-1, with unresolved D. Looked up from germline, CDR1 is MNHEY and CDR2 is SMNVEV (reference sequence). This CDR3 comprises 12 residues. V was cut by 6 bases and J by 1 base, with 6 bases left in between.

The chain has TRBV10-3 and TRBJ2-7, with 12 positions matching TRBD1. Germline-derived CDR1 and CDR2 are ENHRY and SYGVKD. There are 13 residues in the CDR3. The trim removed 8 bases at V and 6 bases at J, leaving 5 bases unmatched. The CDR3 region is CAIAGQGASEQYF. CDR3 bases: TGTGCCATCGCGGGACAGGGGGCATCCGAGCAGTACTTC.

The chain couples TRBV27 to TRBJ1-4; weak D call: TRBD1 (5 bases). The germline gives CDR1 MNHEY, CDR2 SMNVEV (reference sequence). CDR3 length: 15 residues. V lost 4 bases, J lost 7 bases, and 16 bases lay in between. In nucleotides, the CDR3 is TGTGCCAGCAGTTACCGGGGGGACTTCGGTGAAAAACTGTTTTTT. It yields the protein CASSYRGDFGEKLFF.

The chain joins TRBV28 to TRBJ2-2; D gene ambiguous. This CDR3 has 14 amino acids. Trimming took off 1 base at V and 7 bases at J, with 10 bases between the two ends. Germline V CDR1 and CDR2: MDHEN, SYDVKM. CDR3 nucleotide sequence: TGTGCCAGCAGTTTATTCCAGAAGGGCGGGGAGCTGTTTTTT. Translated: CASSLFQKGGELFF.

CDR3 coding DNA: TGTGCCTGGAGTGTACTCGGGAACACCGGGGAGCTGTTTTTT. Residues: CAWSVLGNTGELFF. This chain uses TRBV30 with TRBJ2-2; no clear D. Trimming removed 0 bases at V and 1 base at J, with 6 bases between. Per the germline V gene, CDR1 is GTSNPN and CDR2 is SVGIG (reference sequence). The CDR3 is made up of 14 amino acids.

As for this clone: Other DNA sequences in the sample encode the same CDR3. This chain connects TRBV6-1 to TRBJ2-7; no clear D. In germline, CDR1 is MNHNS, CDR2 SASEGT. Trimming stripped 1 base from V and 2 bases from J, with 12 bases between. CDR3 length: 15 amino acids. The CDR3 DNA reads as TGTGCCAGCAGTGAAGGTTTGGCGGTTACCTACGAGCAGTACTTC. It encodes CASSEGLAVTYEQYF.

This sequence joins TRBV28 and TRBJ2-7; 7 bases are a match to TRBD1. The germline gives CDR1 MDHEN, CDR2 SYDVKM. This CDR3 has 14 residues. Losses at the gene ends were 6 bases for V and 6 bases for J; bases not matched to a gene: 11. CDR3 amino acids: CASRAEQGFGEQYF. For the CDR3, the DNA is TGTGCCAGCAGGGCGGAACAGGGGTTTGGCGAGCAGTACTTC. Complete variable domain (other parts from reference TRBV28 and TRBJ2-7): DVKVTQSSRYLVKRTGEKVFLECVQDMDHENMFWYRQDPGLGLRLIYFSYDVKMKEKGDIPEGYSVSREKKERFSLILESASTNQTSMYLCASRAEQGFGEQYFGPGTRLTVT.